The T cell receptor (beta chain) described here comes from a study of shared clonotypes between healthy human individuals. Study summary: CD4 naive cells filled three plates per donor, CD4 memory three, CD8 naive two and CD8 memory one. Study observations and caveats: The genetic and exposure-history diversity represented was limited by few donors. Among donors, clonotype sharing was expected to be affected by sequencing depth.

Method: immunoSEQ multiplex PCR; TCRdb's copy keeps in-frame clones and lacks some. The profile covers roughly 2.1 million clones, with about 93% appearing a single time and about 1.5% taken by the ten largest. Naive CD8 cells lacked CD45RO, underwent positive selection for CCR7 and left out terminally differentiated effector memory CD45RA+ cells. Of note for this clone: Its antigen is undetermined.

The receptor's source is a man younger than 35 in good health. Some clones in this sample may be carry-over from other donors' samples. Sequenced: naive CD8+ T cells from PBMCs.

CDR3 loop: CASSQETPHRGPHGYTF. The CDR3 nucleotides read TGCGCCAGCAGCCAAGAGACCCCCCACAGGGGCCCCCATGGCTACACCTTC. V usage is TRBV4-1 and J usage is TRBJ1-2, with 7 bases lining up with TRBD1. This CDR3 region has 17 residues. CDR1 is MGHRA and CDR2 is YSYEKL in the germline V gene. The J segment lost 6 bases and the V segment lost 0 bases, leaving 13 bases of the junction unmatched.